This T cell receptor (beta chain) was found in a study of chemoradiotherapy in HPV16-positive cancers (dated 2022 in TCRdb). About the study as a whole: Using functional T-cell assays on cells from a couple of HPV16-positive patients, the researchers defined candidate HPV-specific T-cell clones and common TCR motifs. The study asked whether T-cell immunity against the HPV oncoproteins E6 and E7 changes during chemoradiotherapy and whether it affects survival. TCR repertoires from some 90 patients with HPV-related cancers were then used to track the candidate HPV-specific TCRs and motifs. Overall results and qualifications from the work: Expansion of candidate HPV-specific clones and E7-related TCR motifs was observed in the tumor microenvironment during treatment, whereas no such expansion was observed for non-HPV-specific T cells. In HPV16-positive patients, expansion of HPV-responsive T cells during chemoradiotherapy was associated with improved recurrence-free survival. The functional definition of HPV-specific T cells came from only a couple of HPV16-positive patients, and the survival association was reported for HPV16-positive patients.

Looking up the germline V gene yields CDR1 SGHAT and CDR2 FQNNGV. Including the terminal cysteine and phenylalanine, the CDR3 comprises 13 residues. The DNA shown is the 39-base CDR3, in frame from base 1. Compared with germline, V lacks 5 bases and J lacks 3 bases; bases without a gene match: 3. As for this clone: No antigen is known for it. Per-nucleotide qualities are absent, and no much larger clonotype sits a single base away.

Library creation used the immunoSEQ multiplex PCR assay. TCRdb re-hosts the immuneACCESS table, in-frame sequences only. Its copies lack some clones; in the studies checked, an unresolved V gene accounts for under half of them, and the cause for the rest is not known. The sample data list some 4,200 clones, and roughly 80% of these were observed just once. The top ten clones comprise around 9.3% of the sample. Repertoires were sampled multiple times during chemoradiotherapy, which allowed clonal expansion in the tumor microenvironment to be followed. Source: tumor tissue, taken from a patient who underwent chemoradiotherapy. The chain is encoded by TRBV11-2 joined to TRBJ2-5, with TRBD1 matching 7 junction bases. The sequence was collected from a human donor with HPV-associated anogenital cancer. CDR3 loop: CASSATGEETQYF. The DNA reads as follows: TGTGCCAGCAGCGCCACAGGGGAAGAGACCCAGTACTTC.